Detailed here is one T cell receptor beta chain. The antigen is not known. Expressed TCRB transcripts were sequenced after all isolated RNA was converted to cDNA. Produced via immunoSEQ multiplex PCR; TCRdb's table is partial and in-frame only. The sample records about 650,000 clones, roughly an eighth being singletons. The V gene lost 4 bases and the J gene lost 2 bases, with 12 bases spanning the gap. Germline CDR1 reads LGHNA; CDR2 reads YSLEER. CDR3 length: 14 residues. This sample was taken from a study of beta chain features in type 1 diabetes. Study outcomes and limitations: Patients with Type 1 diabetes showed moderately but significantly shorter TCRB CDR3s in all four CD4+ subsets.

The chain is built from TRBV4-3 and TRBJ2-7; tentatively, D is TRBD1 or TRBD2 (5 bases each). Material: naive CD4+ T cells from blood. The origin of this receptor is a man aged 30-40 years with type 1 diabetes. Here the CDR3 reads CASSRQMGAYEQYF. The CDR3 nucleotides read TGCGCCAGCAGCCGACAGATGGGGGCCTACGAGCAGTACTTC.